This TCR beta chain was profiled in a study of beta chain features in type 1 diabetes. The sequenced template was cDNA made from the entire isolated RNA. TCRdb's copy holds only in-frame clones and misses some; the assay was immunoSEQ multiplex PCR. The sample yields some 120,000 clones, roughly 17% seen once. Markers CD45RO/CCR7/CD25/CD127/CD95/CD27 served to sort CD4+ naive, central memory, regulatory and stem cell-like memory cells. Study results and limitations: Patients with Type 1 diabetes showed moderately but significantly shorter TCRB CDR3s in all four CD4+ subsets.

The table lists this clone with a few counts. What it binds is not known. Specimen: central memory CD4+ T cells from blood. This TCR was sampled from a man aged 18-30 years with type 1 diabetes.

In DNA form, the CDR3 reads TGTGCCAGCAGCTTCCACTCTGGAAACACCATATATTTT. It codes for CASSFHSGNTIYF. This sequence joins TRBV14 and TRBJ1-3; D remains unclear. The CDR3 sequence is 13 residues long. V lost 5 bases to trimming and J lost 0 bases, with 5 bases between them. Germline CDR1 SGHDN, CDR2 FVKESK.